A selection of T cell receptor beta chains follows, all from one sample in a study of blood T cell repertoires in COVID-19. Sequencing was performed with immunoSEQ multiplex PCR; in TCRdb, only in-frame clones are kept and a portion is missing. The sample lists tens of thousands of clones, around 81% occurring once. The sample consisted of peripheral blood. The source of these receptors is a woman older than 75 with COVID-19, enrolled during active disease. Each CDR3 is given with its conserved first and last residue. The D gene is left open where the match is weak. Some rows have no size entry. The others give once, few or many, or a class for an expanded clone.

TRBV5-4	TRBJ2-1	TRBD2	.	TGTGCCAGCAGCCCTGGTGGAGCGGGGAAAGACAATGAGCAGTTCTTC	CASSPGGAGKDNEQFF
TRBV6-1	TRBJ2-7	TRBD1	.	TGTGCCAGCAGTGGGGGCCGGGACAGGGGGTCCTACGAGCAGTACTTC	CASSGGRDRGSYEQYF
TRBV19	TRBJ1-6	TRBD1	.	TGTGCCAGTAGTAGGACAGGGAATTCACCCCTCCACTTT	CASSRTGNSPLHF
TRBV2	TRBJ2-2	.	.	TGTGCCAGCAGTCCCACATGGCCGAACACCGGGGAGCTGTTTTTT	CASSPTWPNTGELFF
TRBV6-2/TRBV6-3	TRBJ2-4	.	.	TGTGCCAGCAGTGCGGCCGGGTCGGGGGAAAACATTCAGTACTTC	CASSAAGSGENIQYF
TRBV27	TRBJ1-5	.	.	TGTGCCAGCAGTTCTAGGGGTGGAGCTGCTCAGCCCCAGCATTTT	CASSSRGGAAQPQHF
TRBV7-3	TRBJ1-5	.	.	TGTGCCAGCAGCTTACCCTCCGGGGAGCAGAGCAATCAGCCCCAGCATTTT	CASSLPSGEQSNQPQHF
TRBV7-9	TRBJ2-1	TRBD1	.	TGTGCCAGCAGCTTGGGGACGGGCAGGGGGAATGAGCAGTTCTTC	CASSLGTGRGNEQFF
TRBV27	TRBJ2-1	TRBD1	.	TGTGCCAGCAGGAGAAGTGTCACAGGGGAAAAGGGTGAGCAGTTCTTC	CASRRSVTGEKGEQFF
TRBV5-1	TRBJ1-1	TRBD1	.	TGCGCCAGCAGCTTGATTGGACAGGGCGTAACTGAAGCTTTCTTT	CASSLIGQGVTEAFF
TRBV5-1	TRBJ2-2	TRBD2	.	TGCGCCAGCAGCTTAGGTGTTGGCGGGAGGGCCTTTCGGACCGGGGAGCTGTTTTTT	CASSLGVGGRAFRTGELFF
TRBV11-2	TRBJ2-1	.	.	TGTGCCAGCAGCTCTCCAACCTACTCGGGAGATCGGTACAATGAGCAGTTCTTC	CASSSPTYSGDRYNEQFF
TRBV27	TRBJ2-6	.	.	TGTGCCAGCAGTTTAATGGGCTACTCTGGGGCCAACGTCCTGACTTTC	CASSLMGYSGANVLTF
TRBV7-9	TRBJ2-2	.	.	TGTGCCAGCAGCGGATACGGGAGGAACACCGGGGAGCTGTTTTTT	CASSGYGRNTGELFF
TRBV27	TRBJ1-5	.	.	TGTGCCAGCAGTTTACGACAGCAGAATCAGCCCCAGCATTTT	CASSLRQQNQPQHF
TRBV4-2	TRBJ2-7	.	.	TGTGCCAGCAGGAAAGACAGCGAGCAGTACTTC	CASRKDSEQYF
TRBV9	TRBJ2-5	TRBD1	.	TGTGCCAGCAGCGTTGAGGGACAGACCCAAGAGACCCAGTACTTC	CASSVEGQTQETQYF
TRBV7-9	TRBJ2-2	.	.	TGTGCCAGCAGCTTAGCGGTTGCCAGCGGACCCACCGGGGAGCTGTTTTTT	CASSLAVASGPTGELFF
TRBV12-5	TRBJ2-7	.	.	TGTGCTAGTGGGGTCGGCTACGAGCAGTACTTC	CASGVGYEQYF
TRBV18	TRBJ2-3	.	once	TGTGCCAGCTCACCATCGTCCGTCCGAGGAGATACGCAGTATTTT	CASSPSSVRGDTQYF
TRBV27	TRBJ1-4	.	.	TGTGCCAGCAGTTGGACAGCAACTAATGAAAAACTGTTTTTT	CASSWTATNEKLFF
TRBV5-5	TRBJ2-7	TRBD2	.	TGTGCCAGCAGGCGCCCAGGGACTAGAGTTTCCGAGCAGTACTTC	CASRRPGTRVSEQYF